The 13 T cell receptor beta chains given below trace back to one sample, sequenced in a study of blood T cell repertoires in COVID-19. Generated by immunoSEQ multiplex PCR, the TCRdb table keeps only in-frame clones and is missing some. This sample yields roughly 160,000 clones, of which approximately 91% are seen a single time; roughly 5% belongs to the top ten. Sample: peripheral blood. All receptors derive from a man aged 18 to 29 with COVID-19, enrolled during active disease.

V gene TRBV28 combines with J gene TRBJ2-3, with 11 bases that match TRBD2. The germline gives CDR1 MDHEN, CDR2 SYDVKM. Unmatched junction bases numbered 11, after V lost 3 bases and J lost 6 bases. The CDR3 covers 17 residues. The CDR3 DNA is TGTGCCAGCAGTTTCGGGCGACTAGCGGGATTGTTCGATACGCAGTATTTT. Its translation is CASSFGRLAGLFDTQYF.

The chain joins TRBV9 to TRBJ2-2; unclear D gene. V shed 3 bases and J shed 3 bases, with 6 bases lying between them. The CDR3 is made up of 13 amino acids. Germline V gene data show CDR1 as SGDLS and CDR2 as YYNGEE. The CDR3 DNA is TGTGCCAGCAGCGCTAGGTACACCGGGGAGCTGTTTTTT. It specifies CASSARYTGELFF.

The chain recombines TRBV29-1 with TRBJ2-1; 8 bases agree with TRBD2. The V gene's germline CDR1 is SQVTM and CDR2 ANQGSEA. This CDR3 region has 14 residues. V lost 1 base and J lost 7; bases outside the gene matches: 6. In nucleotides, the CDR3 is TGCAGCGTTGAAGTGCGGGAGGTTACTAATGAGCAGTTCTTC. Its protein is CSVEVREVTNEQFF.

This clone showed up just a few times. The chain links TRBV10-2 to TRBJ1-5; TRBD1 matches 8 bases. The V gene's germline CDR1 is WSHSY and CDR2 SAAADI. There are 13 residues in the CDR3. The trim removed 5 bases at V and 7 bases at J, leaving 4 bases unmatched. CDR3 in amino acids: CASSSQGEQPQHF. CDR3 nucleotide sequence: TGCGCCAGCAGTTCACAGGGGGAGCAGCCCCAGCATTTT.

This rearrangement joins TRBV12-3 or TRBV12-4 to TRBJ1-1; no definite D call. Trimming shortened V by 3 bases and J by 8 bases, and 7 bases separated the two germline ends. This CDR3 has 11 amino acids. The CDR3 region is CASSFVLEAFF. CDR3 nucleotide sequence: TGTGCCAGCAGTTTTGTTCTCGAAGCTTTCTTT.

This chain links TRBV28 with TRBJ2-7; D is possibly TRBD1 (5 bases). With 4 bases removed from V and 7 bases from J, the gap between germline ends came to 20 bases. The CDR3 runs to 15 residues. CDR1 MDHEN and CDR2 SYDVKM come from the germline V gene. CDR3 residues: CASSSRRRRVREQYF. The CDR3 bases are TGTGCCAGCAGTTCCAGGCGTCGCAGGGTGAGGGAGCAGTACTTC.

This clone appeared once. The chain uses TRBV6-2 or TRBV6-3 and TRBJ2-2, with 8 positions matching TRBD2. Germline CDR1 MNHEY, CDR2 SVGEGT. The CDR3 is 18 residues long. The trim removed 2 bases at V and 5 bases at J, leaving 13 bases unmatched. CDR3 amino acids: CASSYELKAGAWTGELFF. The DNA of the CDR3 is TGTGCCAGCAGTTACGAATTGAAAGCGGGAGCTTGGACCGGGGAGCTGTTTTTT.

CDR3 sequence reads: CASSHASVLFADTQYF. The CDR3, as DNA: TGTGCCAGCAGTCATGCTAGCGTTCTGTTCGCAGATACGCAGTATTTT. The genes are TRBV7-9 and TRBJ2-3; weak D call: TRBD2 (6 bases). This CDR3 is 16 amino acids long. From germline, CDR1 is SEHNR and CDR2 FQNEAQ (reference sequence). Trimming removed 6 bases from V and 4 bases from J, with 20 bases in between.

This clone was picked up one time. The chain has TRBV27 and TRBJ2-3, with D maybe TRBD1 (5 bases). Per the germline V gene, CDR1 is MNHEY and CDR2 is SMNVEV (reference sequence). The length of the CDR3 is 17 residues. Trimming removed 3 bases at V and 0 bases at J, with 16 bases between. CDR3 protein: CASSFGAEPPSTDTQYF. CDR3 DNA: TGTGCCAGCAGTTTTGGGGCGGAGCCCCCTAGCACAGATACGCAGTATTTT.

The count of this clone is one. The chain employs TRBV5-1 and TRBJ2-2; 11 bases map to TRBD2. CDR1 is SGHRS and CDR2 is YFSETQ in the germline V gene. The V segment lost 0 bases and the J segment 1 base; nucleotides outside the gene matches: 20. The CDR3 is made up of 23 amino acids. CDR3 bases: TGCGCCAGCAGCTTGGATATCGTTGTTGGACTAGCGGGCCAACCAATGAACACCGGGGAGCTGTTTTTT. Its translation: CASSLDIVVGLAGQPMNTGELFF. The full variable domain, with the rest looked up from reference TRBV5-1 and TRBJ2-2, is KAGVTQTPRYLIKTRGQQVTLSCSPISGHRSVSWYQQTPGQGLQFLFEYFSETQRNKGNFPGRFSGRQFSNSRSEMNVSTLELGDSALYLCASSLDIVVGLAGQPMNTGELFFGEGSRLTVL.

The chain carries TRBV2 and TRBJ1-5; D is perhaps TRBD1 (5 bases). Trimming removed 6 bases at V and 3 bases at J, with 15 bases between. Germline V lookup: CDR1 SNHLY, CDR2 FYNNEI. The CDR3 consists of 15 residues. The CDR3 DNA reads as TGTGCCAGCAGGGGGATTAGACAGAACAATCAGCCCCAGCATTTT. Its translation is CASRGIRQNNQPQHF.

V gene TRBV6-1 combines with J gene TRBJ2-1; 7 bases map to TRBD2. CDR1 is MNHNS, CDR2 SASEGT, per germline. CDR3 length: 15 residues. With 2 bases clipped from V and 4 bases from J, the junction kept 5 bases outside the gene matches. The CDR3 is CASSERLAEYNEQFF. The CDR3 bases are TGTGCCAGCAGTGAACGGCTAGCGGAATACAATGAGCAGTTCTTC.

J is TRBJ2-1 and V is TRBV6-5, with TRBD1 as a possible D gene (6 bases). The germline V gene has CDR1 MNHEY and CDR2 SVGAGI. Trimming removed 5 bases at V and 7 bases at J, with 9 bases between. This CDR3 has 12 amino acids. The CDR3 loop is CASSKQGNEQFF. CDR3 in DNA: TGTGCCAGCAGTAAACAGGGTAATGAGCAGTTCTTC.